The entry below describes one T cell receptor (beta chain). Its antigen target is currently unknown. No base quality values were provided; no much bigger clone lies one nucleotide off. These data originate in a study of blood T cell repertoires in COVID-19 (dated by TCRdb to 2018 to 2021). Looking at the study overall: Samples from collaborators originated in the United States, Italy and Spain and spanned both the acute and convalescent phases of COVID-19. The prospective study material was composed of cDNA or gDNA derived from T cells, B-cell-depleted T cells, or PBMCs. The dataset comprised deeply sampled blood TCRbeta repertoires from subjects exposed to, actively infected with, or recovered from COVID-19. The repertoires were made available in a free public database intended to serve as a resource for research on the immune response to SARS-CoV-2. Samples were obtained from the ongoing ImmuneRACE study (first 160 participants) and from about 1,300 subjects provided by 6 global collaborators. Nearly every sample came with metadata listing a de-identified subject ID, COVID-19 status, age in years and sex. Where available, HLA class I and class II types were taken from metadata supplied by the sample provider and were not determined by assay-based typing. Study-wide findings and limitations: The amount of clinical and demographic metadata varied by source and participant and was provided uncurated.

Whole blood was collected in K2EDTA tubes by collaborating institutions according to the institutions' own protocols. For TCRbeta analysis, collaborators shipped samples in one of three forms: frozen whole blood, isolated PBMCs, or DNA extracted from either of those sample types. Trimmed from V: 2 bases; trimmed from J: 5 bases; junction bases lacking a gene match: 5. The germline V gene (reference sequence) provides CDR1 LNHNV and CDR2 YYDKDF. CDR3 length: 16 amino acids, cysteine to phenylalanine. Only the CDR3 DNA stays, 48 bases, in frame from base 1. TCRbeta CDR3 regions were amplified from genomic DNA by means of the immunoSEQ Assay, a bias-controlled multiplex PCR. Per the original workflow: Within the assay, amplification of reference gene primers was used to estimate how many nucleated cells each sample contained. Sequence reads were collapsed and filtered to measure the absolute abundance of every unique TCRbeta CDR3 rearrangement. For each sample, productive Simpson clonality was calculated as the square root of Simpson's diversity index over productive rearrangements. Entries here come from immuneACCESS through TCRdb and include only in-frame sequences with V and J called. Some clones fail to appear in such tables; in the studies checked, an unresolved V gene covers under half of the shortfall, and the cause of the remainder is unknown. The V and J calls and the clone size are those of that table, but D and trimming were determined from the DNA. This sample holds 150,000 to 200,000 clones; 82% were observed only once. The leading ten clones occupy about 10% of the sample.

The chain is made from TRBV15 and TRBJ2-5; 13 junctional bases match TRBD2. The source of this sequence is an elderly woman with active or convalescent COVID-19. Sequenced material: peripheral blood. The DNA sequence reads TGTGCCACCAGCAGATGGACTAGCGGGAGTGGGGAGACCCAGTACTTC. This sequence encodes CATSRWTSGSGETQYF.